A selection of T cell receptor beta chains follows, all from one sample in a study of cytomegalovirus exposure and HLA in healthy donors. TCRdb's table, derived via immunoSEQ multiplex PCR, lists solely in-frame clones and lacks some. Of approximately 160,000 clones listed, around 86% are singletons. Sample: PBMCs. The source is a girl aged 2-9 years in good health and CMV-seropositive. Both conserved end residues are part of each CDR3. D genes are given only for firm matches. A clone size is listed for some rows: how often the clone was seen (once, few, many), or a class if it is expanded.

V	D	size	length	J	CDR3	DNA
TRBV5-1	.	few	12	TRBJ1-2	CASGSAGAGYTF	TGCGCCAGTGGATCCGCGGGGGCCGGCTACACCTTC
TRBV2	.	.	13	TRBJ1-2	CASRLTEDYGYTF	TGTGCCAGCAGGCTGACAGAAGACTATGGCTACACCTTC
TRBV15	TRBD1	once	17	TRBJ1-5	CATSRGQGMMGNQPQHF	TGTGCCACCAGCAGAGGACAGGGCATGATGGGCAATCAGCCCCAGCATTTT
TRBV4-1	.	.	19	TRBJ2-5	CASSQVPKVYRADQETQYF	TGCGCCAGCAGCCAAGTTCCAAAAGTTTACAGGGCCGATCAAGAGACCCAGTACTTC
TRBV4-1	TRBD1	.	17	TRBJ1-2	CASSLPLPGQFNYGYTF	TGCGCCAGCAGCCTACCTTTGCCGGGACAGTTTAACTATGGCTACACCTTC
TRBV7-8	TRBD2	once	13	TRBJ2-3	CASSGTSGRYPYF	TGTGCCAGCAGCGGGACTAGCGGGCGATACCCGTATTTT
TRBV4-2	TRBD2	.	17	TRBJ2-1	CASSLEPGLAAYNEQFF	TGTGCCAGCAGCCTGGAACCGGGACTAGCGGCCTACAATGAGCAGTTCTTC
TRBV28	TRBD2	.	17	TRBJ2-7	CASSLNLAGAASYEQYF	TGTGCCAGCAGTTTAAACCTAGCGGGAGCCGCCTCCTACGAGCAGTACTTC
TRBV4-1	.	.	12	TRBJ2-5	CASSQPQETQYF	TGCGCCAGCAGCCAACCGCAAGAGACCCAGTACTTC
TRBV5-4	TRBD1	.	15	TRBJ2-2	CASSRDSANTGELFF	TGTGCCAGCAGCCGGGACAGCGCGAACACCGGGGAGCTGTTTTTT
TRBV28	TRBD1	.	14	TRBJ2-7	CASSLGGLTYEQYF	TGTGCCAGCAGCCTAGGGGGCCTCACCTACGAGCAGTACTTC
TRBV5-1	TRBD1	.	18	TRBJ1-2	CASSLLPGTGVINYGYTF	TGCGCCAGCAGCTTGCTTCCCGGGACAGGGGTTATTAACTATGGCTACACCTTC
TRBV27	.	.	13	TRBJ1-1	CASSFKSDTEAFF	TGTGCCAGCAGTTTTAAGTCGGACACTGAAGCTTTCTTT
TRBV4-2	.	.	15	TRBJ2-1	CASSQDKTNYNEQFF	TGTGCCAGCAGCCAAGATAAAACAAATTACAATGAGCAGTTCTTC
TRBV7-9	.	.	14	TRBJ1-1	CASSLGHMNTEAFF	TGTGCCAGCAGCCTGGGACACATGAACACTGAAGCTTTCTTT
TRBV9	.	.	12	TRBJ2-7	CASWGPTGEQYF	TGTGCCAGTTGGGGTCCGACGGGAGAGCAGTACTTC
TRBV4-1	.	.	17	TRBJ2-2	CASSQGRDSGVTGELFF	TGCGCCAGCAGCCAAGGTAGAGATTCAGGGGTCACCGGGGAGCTGTTTTTT
TRBV25-1	.	.	13	TRBJ1-2	CASSRPENYGYTF	TGTGCCAGCAGTAGGCCGGAGAACTATGGCTACACCTTC
TRBV21-1	.	.	14	TRBJ1-5	CASRKMSGNQPQHF	TGTGCCAGCAGAAAGATGTCGGGCAATCAGCCCCAGCATTTT
TRBV5-4	.	.	15	TRBJ2-2	CASSPAGPGTGELFF	TGTGCCAGCAGCCCTGCGGGGCCGGGCACCGGGGAGCTGTTTTTT
TRBV10-1	.	.	14	TRBJ1-2	CASSESGRNYGYTF	TGCGCCAGCAGTGAGTCGGGCAGGAACTATGGCTACACCTTC
TRBV28	.	.	14	TRBJ2-4	CASSLLGTKNIQYF	TGTGCCAGCAGTTTATTAGGGACAAAAAACATTCAGTACTTC
TRBV9	TRBD1	.	14	TRBJ2-5	CASSVGQGGETQYF	TGTGCCAGCAGCGTGGGACAGGGGGGGGAGACCCAGTACTTC
TRBV28	.	.	14	TRBJ1-2	CASLVQGTNYGYTF	TGTGCCAGCCTAGTGCAGGGCACTAACTATGGCTACACCTTC
TRBV9	.	.	13	TRBJ2-2	CASSVADTGELFF	TGTGCCAGCAGCGTAGCGGACACCGGGGAGCTGTTTTTT
TRBV6-6	TRBD2	.	13	TRBJ2-3	CASSSGGGDTQYF	TGTGCCAGCAGTTCAGGCGGGGGAGATACGCAGTATTTT
TRBV30	.	.	12	TRBJ2-1	CACNREYNEQFF	TGTGCCTGTAACCGGGAATACAATGAGCAGTTCTTC
TRBV7-8	.	.	12	TRBJ1-3	CASSLLEDTIYF	TGTGCCAGCAGCTTACTCGAGGACACCATATATTTT
TRBV5-1	TRBD2	.	13	TRBJ2-7	CASMVAGADEQYF	TGCGCCAGCATGGTGGCGGGAGCGGACGAGCAGTACTTC
TRBV2	TRBD1	.	14	TRBJ2-5	CASILGTGVETQYF	TGTGCCAGCATATTAGGGACAGGGGTCGAGACCCAGTACTTC
TRBV28	TRBD2	.	16	TRBJ2-2	CASRPTSGENTGELFF	TGTGCCAGCAGGCCGACTAGCGGGGAGAACACCGGGGAGCTGTTTTTT
TRBV28	.	few	15	TRBJ1-5	CASSYSGSRTWPQHF	TGTGCCAGCAGTTACTCCGGGAGCCGGACATGGCCCCAGCATTTT
TRBV6-1	.	.	15	TRBJ2-7	CASSEGTGLPYEQYF	TGTGCCAGCAGTGAAGGAACAGGACTACCCTACGAGCAGTACTTC
TRBV7-2	.	once	13	TRBJ2-7	CASSLGTINEQYF	TGTGCCAGCAGCTTAGGCACTATCAACGAGCAGTACTTC
TRBV6-5	TRBD2	.	13	TRBJ2-1	CASSRPSGPAQFF	TGTGCCAGCAGTCGACCTAGCGGGCCAGCTCAGTTCTTC
TRBV10-1	TRBD2	.	16	TRBJ2-2	CASGGSGRDNTGELFF	TGCGCCAGCGGGGGTAGCGGGAGGGACAACACCGGGGAGCTGTTTTTT
TRBV6-1	.	.	15	TRBJ2-7	CASYPRGGITRRQYF	TGTGCCAGCTATCCACGGGGCGGGATTACAAGACGGCAGTACTTC
TRBV27	TRBD2	once	15	TRBJ2-7	CASSPNAGVVYEQYF	TGTGCCAGCAGCCCCAACGCGGGAGTCGTTTACGAGCAGTACTTC
TRBV7-3	TRBD2	few	15	TRBJ2-5	CASSLVGGNQETQYF	TGTGCCAGCAGCTTAGTCGGGGGGAACCAAGAGACCCAGTACTTC
TRBV6-1	TRBD1	once	15	TRBJ1-1	CASSALDRISTEAFF	TGTGCCAGCAGTGCTCTGGACAGGATTAGCACTGAAGCTTTCTTT
TRBV29-1	TRBD1	.	17	TRBJ1-4	CSAYLAGTGGAGEKLFF	TGCAGCGCCTACCTTGCCGGGACAGGGGGCGCTGGGGAAAAACTGTTTTTT
TRBV29-1	.	.	13	TRBJ1-2	CSVVGSGALSYTF	TGCAGCGTTGTTGGGTCTGGGGCGCTGAGCTACACCTTC
TRBV7-9	.	.	16	TRBJ2-2	CASNVGGGRGAGELFF	TGTGCCAGCAACGTAGGCGGGGGCCGAGGAGCCGGGGAGCTGTTTTTT
TRBV18	TRBD2	.	15	TRBJ2-1	CASSPLATGGNEQFF	TGTGCCAGCTCACCTCTAGCGACCGGGGGGAATGAGCAGTTCTTC